The 30 T cell receptor beta chains reported below all come from one sample, sequenced in a study of T cells after yellow fever vaccination. TCRdb re-derived calls from the 5' RACE reads in MiXCR, one entry per CDR3 protein. The profile shows some 350,000 distinct CDR3 sequences, around 3.9% of them singletons. The sample here was PBMCs, taken 5 days after the yellow fever booster vaccination. These receptors came from a man between 18 and 35 years old who received the YFV17D yellow fever vaccine.

This clonotype was seen only a few times. The chain joins TRBV5-4 to TRBJ1-5, with D perhaps TRBD1 (5 bases). Trimming took off 4 bases at V and 2 bases at J, with 13 bases between the two ends. This CDR3 has 15 amino acids. Germline CDR1 reads SGHNT; CDR2 reads YYREEE (reference sequence). CDR3 nucleotides: TGTGCCAGCAGCACCCAGGGCACGGGCAATCAGCCCCAGCATTTT. It specifies CASSTQGTGNQPQHF.

Many counts were recorded for this clonotype. CDR3 residues: CASSSLGGGGADTQYF. As DNA, the CDR3 is TGTGCCAGCAGCTCACTCGGGGGCGGGGGGGCAGATACGCAGTATTTT. This sequence joins TRBV5-6 and TRBJ2-3, with 9 positions matching TRBD2. Trimming took 3 bases from V and 4 from J; bases not matched to a gene: 9. Per germline, CDR1 SGHDT and CDR2 YYEEEE. The CDR3 has 16 residues.

This chain links TRBV6-1 with TRBJ1-1; perhaps TRBD1 as D (6 bases). The germline CDR1 and CDR2 sequences are MNHNS and SASEGT. The V gene lost 4 bases and the J gene lost 0 bases, with 21 bases spanning the gap. This CDR3 comprises 18 residues. In nucleotides, the CDR3 is TGTGCCAGCAGTGCACTCGACATACGGTCAGGGGTGAACACTGAAGCTTTCTTT. It encodes CASSALDIRSGVNTEAFF.

This clonotype was seen many times. This chain links TRBV7-9 with TRBJ2-1; D unclear. The germline V and J ends were trimmed by 1 base and 9 bases, with 10 bases remaining between them. Per the germline V gene, CDR1 is SEHNR and CDR2 is FQNEAQ (reference sequence). The CDR3 totals 13 residues. In DNA form, the CDR3 reads TGTGCCAGCAGCTTAGTCGCCGCCGCTGAGCAGTTCTTC. Protein sequence: CASSLVAAAEQFF. The complete variable domain, with remaining parts taken from reference TRBV7-9 and TRBJ2-1, reads DTGVSQNPRHKITKRGQNVTFRCDPISEHNRLYWYRQTLGQGPEFLTYFQNEAQLEKSRLLSDRFSAERPKGSFSTLEIQRTEQGDSAMYLCASSLVAAAEQFFGPGTRLTVL.

V usage is TRBV6-5 and J usage is TRBJ1-2; D possibly corresponds to TRBD1 (6 bases). From germline, CDR1 is MNHEY and CDR2 SVGAGI. CDR3 length: 14 residues. V lost 4 bases to trimming and J lost 7 bases, with 16 bases between them. The CDR3 region is CASSSLTGSGGYTF. The CDR3 DNA is TGTGCCAGCAGTTCTCTTACAGGGTCGGGTGGCTACACCTTC.

The rearrangement links TRBV3-1 to TRBJ2-7, with D hard to call. Germline CDR1 and CDR2: LGHDT and YNNKEL (reference sequence). Trimming left V 4 bases short and J 6 bases short, with 16 bases between. CDR3 length: 14 residues. Written as DNA, the CDR3 is TGTGCCAGCAGCCCTAGGATGACGGGTCTCGAGCAGTACTTC. This translates into CASSPRMTGLEQYF.

This clonotype appeared a few times. The gene calls are TRBV6-2 or TRBV6-3 and TRBJ2-7; D is unresolved. Germline-derived CDR1 and CDR2 are MNHEY and SVGEGT. V was clipped by 0 bases and J by 0 bases, with 9 bases between them. The CDR3 is made up of 15 amino acids. The CDR3 region is CASSYSLRSSYEQYV. CDR3 DNA sequence: TGTGCCAGCAGTTACTCCCTAAGGAGCTCCTACGAGCAGTACGTC.

This clonotype turned up a few times. V is TRBV5-5 and J is TRBJ1-1; D call uncertain. The ends were cut back, 1 base at V and 5 bases at J, with 12 bases in the middle. The CDR3 sequence is 14 residues long. Looked up from germline, CDR1 is SGHKS and CDR2 is YYEKEE (reference sequence). This chain's CDR3 is CASSLSLTSTEAFF. The DNA of the CDR3 is TGTGCCAGCAGCTTGTCCCTGACGTCAACTGAAGCTTTCTTT.

This clonotype was seen repeatedly, ten times or more. The J gene is TRBJ1-1, the V gene TRBV9; D is uncertain. The CDR3 loop spans 17 amino acids. CDR1 SGDLS and CDR2 YYNGEE come from the germline V gene. V lost 4 bases to trimming and J lost 0 bases, with 19 bases between them. CDR3 amino acids: CASSPQVGMGMNTEAFF. The CDR3 bases are TGTGCCAGCAGCCCCCAGGTAGGGATGGGAATGAACACTGAAGCTTTCTTT.

The sample holds a few counts of this clonotype. V usage is TRBV6-1 and J usage is TRBJ1-1; no clear D. The V end was cut by 5 bases, the J end by 0 bases, with 10 bases between. In germline, CDR1 is MNHNS, CDR2 SASEGT. This CDR3 comprises 14 residues. The CDR3 loop reads CASSTALMNTEAFF. CDR3 nucleotides: TGTGCCAGCAGTACGGCGCTCATGAACACTGAAGCTTTCTTT.

This clonotype was seen ten or more times. The genes are TRBV7-2 and TRBJ2-6; no definite D call. Germline CDR1 and CDR2: SGHTA and FQGNSA. V lost 2 bases, J lost 3 bases, and 11 bases lay in between. This CDR3 region has 16 residues. CDR3 sequence: CASSLLSWDGANVLTF. CDR3 nucleotide sequence: TGTGCCAGCAGCTTATTGAGTTGGGATGGGGCCAACGTCCTGACTTTC.

This clonotype turned up a few times. The CDR3 sequence is CASSQGPGHSGANVLTF. CDR3 nucleotides: TGCGCCAGCAGCCAAGGTCCAGGGCACTCTGGGGCCAACGTCCTGACTTTC. The chain links TRBV4-3 to TRBJ2-6; possibly TRBD1 for D (5 bases). Trimming took off 1 base at V and 0 bases at J, with 10 bases between the two ends. Per the germline V gene, CDR1 is LGHNA and CDR2 is YSLEER. CDR3 length equals 17 residues.

This sequence joins TRBV7-9 and TRBJ1-2, with 8 bases that match TRBD1. CDR1 and CDR2 from the germline V gene are SEHNR and FQNEAQ (reference sequence). This CDR3 region has 11 residues. After removal of 5 bases from V and 12 bases from J, the junction contained 5 bases not matched to a gene. CDR3: CASSQDRDHTF. In nucleotides, the CDR3 is TGTGCCAGCAGCCAGGACAGGGACCACACCTTC.

By sample share, this clonotype is medium-sized. The chain uses TRBV28 and TRBJ1-3, with a tentative D call TRBD1 (5 bases). The CDR3 loop spans 17 amino acids. The germline CDR1 and CDR2 sequences are MDHEN and SYDVKM. V lost 5 bases, J lost 2 bases, and 19 bases lay in between. CDR3 loop: CASSPRFYQGAGNTIYF. CDR3 nucleotides: TGTGCCAGCAGTCCCCGCTTCTATCAAGGGGCTGGAAACACCATATATTTT.

This clonotype has at least ten counts. This chain connects TRBV7-9 to TRBJ1-1; D unclear. V lost 4 bases to trimming and J lost 0 bases, with 9 bases between them. Per germline, CDR1 SEHNR and CDR2 FQNEAQ (reference sequence). CDR3 length: 14 residues. The CDR3 sequence: CASSSVRMNTEAFF. In nucleotides, the CDR3 is TGTGCCAGCAGCTCCGTACGGATGAACACTGAAGCTTTCTTT.

This clonotype was found a few times. The rearrangement joins TRBV7-8 to TRBJ2-3; D uncertain. The germline CDR1 and CDR2 sequences are SGHVS and FQNEAQ. The germline V and J ends were trimmed by 2 bases and 2 bases, with 17 bases remaining between them. The CDR3 runs 17 residues. For the CDR3, the DNA is TGTGCCAGCAGCTTATCCGGCAATCCGTTCTTCACAGATACGCAGTATTTT. Translating it yields CASSLSGNPFFTDTQYF.

This clonotype was observed a handful of times. The chain combines TRBV18 with TRBJ1-4; a weak D match, TRBD1 (5 bases). Trimming stripped 7 bases from V and 5 bases from J, with 11 bases between. This CDR3 is 13 amino acids long. Germline CDR1 reads KGHSH; CDR2 reads LQKENI. For the CDR3, the DNA is TGTGCCAGCTTTTGGGGGGAGAATGAAAAACTGTTTTTT. Translated, it gives CASFWGENEKLFF.

This clonotype was seen a handful of times. V gene TRBV5-1 combines with J gene TRBJ1-1; 10 bases line up with TRBD1. V was clipped by 4 bases and J by 6 bases; unmatched bases: 3. From germline, CDR1 is SGHRS and CDR2 YFSETQ. The CDR3 spans 13 residues. The chain's CDR3 is CASSIGQGAEAFF. The DNA for the CDR3 is TGCGCCAGCAGCATCGGACAGGGGGCTGAAGCTTTCTTT.

In this sample, this clonotype turned up a few times. The chain employs TRBV4-2 and TRBJ1-3; a possible D gene is TRBD1 (6 bases). Per germline, CDR1 LGHNA and CDR2 YNFKEQ. The CDR3 is 15 residues long. V was clipped by 4 bases and J by 2 bases, with 12 bases between them. CDR3 amino acids: CASSRIQGTGNTIYF. The CDR3 nucleotides read TGTGCCAGCAGCCGCATACAGGGAACTGGAAACACCATATATTTT.

The genes are TRBV6-6 and TRBJ2-7; 7 nucleotides agree with TRBD1. This CDR3 region has 14 residues. Trimming removed 2 bases from V and 6 bases from J; junction bases left unmatched: 7. Germline CDR1 reads MNHNY; CDR2 reads SVGAGI (reference sequence). The CDR3: CASSYTGDNSEQYV. The CDR3 DNA follows: TGTGCCAGCAGTTACACAGGGGACAATTCCGAGCAGTACGTC.

This clonotype was counted at least ten times. The chain couples TRBV5-1 to TRBJ2-7, with unresolved D. The germline V gene encodes CDR1 SGHRS and CDR2 YFSETQ. CDR3 size: 13 residues. The V end was cut by 4 bases, the J end by 0 bases, with 8 bases between. The CDR3 coding sequence is TGCGCCAGCAGCCCACAGCACTCCTACGAGCAGTACTTC. Translating it yields CASSPQHSYEQYF.

In its sample, this clonotype was seen many times. V usage is TRBV12-3 or TRBV12-4 and J usage is TRBJ2-3; D gene uncertain. Trimming pared 7 bases from V and 5 bases from J, leaving 7 bases between. The CDR3 covers 11 residues. CDR3 in DNA: TGTGCCAGCACCCATGTAGATACGCAGTATTTT. Protein: CASTHVDTQYF.

This chain links TRBV5-1 with TRBJ1-2; 8 bases are a match to TRBD1. The length of the CDR3 is 14 residues. The J segment lost 6 bases and the V segment lost 1 base, leaving 5 bases of the junction unmatched. Germline values: CDR1 SGHRS, CDR2 YFSETQ. CDR3 region: CASSLSAGGDGYTF. The CDR3 DNA reads as TGCGCCAGCAGCTTGTCCGCAGGGGGCGATGGCTACACCTTC.

The sample holds a few counts of this clonotype. The genes are TRBV7-6 and TRBJ2-6; D gene unclear. Germline CDR1 and CDR2: SGHVS and FNYEAQ. Trimming stripped 3 bases from V and 4 bases from J, with 10 bases between. The CDR3 extends over 15 amino acids. CDR3 DNA: TGTGCCAGCAGCTTGTTCGCGGAAGGGGCCAACGTCCTGACTTTC. Its protein is CASSLFAEGANVLTF.

This clonotype came up many times. The chain links TRBV29-1 to TRBJ2-3, with a possible D match to TRBD2 (6 bases). V was shortened by 7 bases and J by 4 bases, with 18 bases between the two germline ends. The germline V gene encodes CDR1 SQVTM and CDR2 ANQGSEA. The CDR3 spans 14 residues. The CDR3 coding sequence is TGCAGCGCCGCTCGGGACTCTAATTCAGATACGCAGTATTTT. Translated: CSAARDSNSDTQYF.

In its sample, this clonotype was seen a few times. In DNA, the CDR3 is TGCAGCGTGGCGGGACTAGCGGGGGGAGTCTCGTACAATGAGCAGTTCTTC. Protein: CSVAGLAGGVSYNEQFF. The gene calls are TRBV29-1 and TRBJ2-1; 15 positions match TRBD2. CDR1 is SQVTM, CDR2 ANQGSEA, per germline. The trim removed 6 bases at V and 4 bases at J, leaving 10 bases unmatched. This CDR3 is 17 amino acids long.

This clonotype was counted many times. This chain uses TRBV5-1 with TRBJ2-7; 10 bases map to TRBD1. CDR3 length equals 13 residues. With V trimmed by 5 bases and J by 11 bases, 10 bases remained unmatched. The germline V gene encodes CDR1 SGHRS and CDR2 YFSETQ. CDR3 sequence reads: CASSPDRGLHEYV. The CDR3 nucleotides read TGCGCCAGCAGTCCTGACAGGGGGCTTCATGAGTACGTC.

This clonotype was seen at least ten times. The V gene is TRBV5-4, the J gene TRBJ2-7, with TRBD1 identical over 7 bases. CDR1 and CDR2 from the germline V gene are SGHNT and YYREEE (reference sequence). The CDR3 extends over 16 amino acids. V dropped 0 bases and J dropped 5; count of bases not matched to a gene: 11. The CDR3 nucleotides read TGTGCCAGCAGCTTGGCCCGGGACAGTCAGGTTAACGAGCAGTACTTC. It specifies CASSLARDSQVNEQYF.

There are many counts of this clonotype. This chain connects TRBV10-3 to TRBJ1-1; 10 nucleotides align to TRBD1. V was clipped by 4 bases and J by 1 base; unmatched bases: 6. The CDR3 is 16 amino acids. Germline loops: CDR1 ENHRY, CDR2 SYGVKD. The CDR3 DNA follows: TGTGCCATCAGTGGGCCCCGGACAGGGGGGAACACTGAAGCTTTCTTT. Translating gives CAISGPRTGGNTEAFF.

This clonotype has a count of ten or more. This sequence joins TRBV12-3 or TRBV12-4 and TRBJ2-2, with D perhaps TRBD2 (6 bases). Trimming removed 8 bases from V and 4 bases from J, with 11 bases in between. This CDR3 has 13 amino acids. The CDR3 reads CASGRGSTGELFF. As DNA, the CDR3 is TGTGCCAGCGGTCGGGGGAGCACCGGGGAGCTGTTTTTT.